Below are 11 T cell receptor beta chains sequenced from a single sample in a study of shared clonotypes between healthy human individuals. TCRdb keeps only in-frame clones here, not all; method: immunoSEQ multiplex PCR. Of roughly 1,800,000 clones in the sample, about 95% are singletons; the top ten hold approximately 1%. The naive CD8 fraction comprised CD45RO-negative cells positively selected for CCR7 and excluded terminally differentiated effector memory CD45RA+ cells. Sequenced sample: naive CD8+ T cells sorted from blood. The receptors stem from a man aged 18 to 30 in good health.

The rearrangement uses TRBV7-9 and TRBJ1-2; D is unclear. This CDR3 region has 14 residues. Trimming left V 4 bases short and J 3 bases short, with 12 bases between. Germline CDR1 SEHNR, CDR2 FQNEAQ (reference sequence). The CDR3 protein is CASSWAGLDYGYTF. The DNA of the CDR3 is TGTGCCAGCAGCTGGGCTGGGTTGGACTATGGCTACACCTTC.

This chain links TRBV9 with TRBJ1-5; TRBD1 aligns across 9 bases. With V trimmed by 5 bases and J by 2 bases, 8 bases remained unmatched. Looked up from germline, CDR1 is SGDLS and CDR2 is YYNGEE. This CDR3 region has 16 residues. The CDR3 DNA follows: TGTGCCAGCAGAGCGGGGACAGGGACTGGCAATCAGCCCCAGCATTTT. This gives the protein CASRAGTGTGNQPQHF.

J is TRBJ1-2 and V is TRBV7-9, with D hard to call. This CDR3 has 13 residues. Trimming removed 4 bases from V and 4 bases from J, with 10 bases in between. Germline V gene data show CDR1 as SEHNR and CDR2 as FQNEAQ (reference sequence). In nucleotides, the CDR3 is TGTGCCAGCAGCTCTGAGTGGACCTATGGCTACACCTTC. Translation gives CASSSEWTYGYTF.

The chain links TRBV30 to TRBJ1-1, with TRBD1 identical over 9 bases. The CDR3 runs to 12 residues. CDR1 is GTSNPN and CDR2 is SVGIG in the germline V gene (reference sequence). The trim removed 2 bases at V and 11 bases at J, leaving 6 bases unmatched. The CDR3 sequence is CAWSPQGAWAFF. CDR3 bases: TGTGCCTGGAGTCCACAGGGGGCATGGGCTTTCTTT.

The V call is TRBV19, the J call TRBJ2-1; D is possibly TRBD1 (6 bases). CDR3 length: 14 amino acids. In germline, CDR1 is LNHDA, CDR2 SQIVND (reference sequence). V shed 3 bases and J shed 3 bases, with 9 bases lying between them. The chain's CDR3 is CASSIEGDYNEQFF. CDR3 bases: TGTGCCAGTAGTATCGAGGGGGACTACAATGAGCAGTTCTTC.

In DNA, the CDR3 is TGTGCCATCAGTGAGGACAGGGGGATCGGCAATCAGCCCCAGCATTTT. Translating gives CAISEDRGIGNQPQHF. The chain is built from TRBV10-3 and TRBJ1-5; TRBD1 agrees at 9 bases. There are 16 residues in the CDR3. Per the germline V gene, CDR1 is ENHRY and CDR2 is SYGVKD. V shed 2 bases and J 2 bases; nucleotides not matched to a gene: 4.

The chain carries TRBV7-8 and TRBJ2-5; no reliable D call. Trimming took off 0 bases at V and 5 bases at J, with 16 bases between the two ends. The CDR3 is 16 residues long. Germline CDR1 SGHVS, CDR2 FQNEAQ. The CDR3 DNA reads TGTGCCAGCAGCTTAGCAGGCTCCCCCAGTGGGGAGACCCAGTACTTC. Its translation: CASSLAGSPSGETQYF.

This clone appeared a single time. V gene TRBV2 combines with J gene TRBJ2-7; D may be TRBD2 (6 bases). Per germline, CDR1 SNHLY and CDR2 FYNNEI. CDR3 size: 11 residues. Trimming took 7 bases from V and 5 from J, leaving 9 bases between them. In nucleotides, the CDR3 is TGTGCCAGCATGGGGGAGGACGAGCAGTACTTC. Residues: CASMGEDEQYF.

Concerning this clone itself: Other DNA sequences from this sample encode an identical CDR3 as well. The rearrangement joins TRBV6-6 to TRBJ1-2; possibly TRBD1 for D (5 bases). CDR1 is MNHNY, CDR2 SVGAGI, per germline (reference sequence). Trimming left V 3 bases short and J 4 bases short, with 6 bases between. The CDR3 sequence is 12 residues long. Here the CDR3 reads CASSYDSYGYTF. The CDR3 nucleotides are TGTGCCAGCAGTTATGACAGCTATGGCTACACCTTC.

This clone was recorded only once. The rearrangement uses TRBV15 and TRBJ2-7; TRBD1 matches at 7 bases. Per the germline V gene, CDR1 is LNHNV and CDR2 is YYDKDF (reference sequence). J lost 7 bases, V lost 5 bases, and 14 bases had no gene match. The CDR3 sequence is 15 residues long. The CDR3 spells CATSPRGQPVGEQYF. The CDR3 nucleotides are TGTGCCACCAGCCCTCGGGGACAGCCAGTGGGGGAGCAGTACTTC.

The CDR3 region is CSVDPIGEGVTDTQYF. In DNA, the CDR3 is TGCAGCGTGGACCCTATAGGGGAGGGAGTCACAGATACGCAGTATTTT. The chain combines TRBV29-1 with TRBJ2-3, with 7 bases fitting TRBD2. Germline V gives CDR1 SQVTM, CDR2 ANQGSEA. The CDR3 totals 16 residues. The trim removed 6 bases at V and 2 bases at J, leaving 14 bases unmatched.